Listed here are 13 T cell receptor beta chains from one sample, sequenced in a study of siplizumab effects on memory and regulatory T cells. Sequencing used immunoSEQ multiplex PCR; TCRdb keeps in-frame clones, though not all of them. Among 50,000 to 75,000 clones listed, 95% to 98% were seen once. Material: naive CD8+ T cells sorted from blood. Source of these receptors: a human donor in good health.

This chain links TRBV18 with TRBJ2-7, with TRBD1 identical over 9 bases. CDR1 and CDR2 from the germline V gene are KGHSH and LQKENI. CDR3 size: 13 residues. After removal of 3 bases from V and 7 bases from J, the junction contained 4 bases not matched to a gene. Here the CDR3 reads CASSPGQGWEQYF. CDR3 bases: TGTGCCAGCTCACCCGGACAGGGGTGGGAGCAGTACTTC.

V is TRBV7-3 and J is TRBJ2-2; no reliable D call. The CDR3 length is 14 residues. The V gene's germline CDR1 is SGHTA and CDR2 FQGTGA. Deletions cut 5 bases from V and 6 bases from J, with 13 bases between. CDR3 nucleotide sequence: TGTGCCAGCAGCCTCTTATCAGGCCCCGGGGAGCTGTTTTTT. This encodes CASSLLSGPGELFF.

The CDR3, as DNA: TGCGCCAGCAGCCCCTTTGTGCGAGATACGCAGTATTTT. It specifies CASSPFVRDTQYF. The V gene is TRBV4-1, the J gene TRBJ2-3; D uncertain. V lost 4 bases, J lost 5 bases, and 10 bases lay in between. The CDR3 spans 13 residues. Germline V gene lookup returns CDR1 MGHRA and CDR2 YSYEKL.

This CDR3 is CASSATNEKLFF. DNA of the CDR3: TGTGCCAGCAGTGCAACTAATGAAAAACTGTTTTTT. This chain links TRBV7-9 with TRBJ1-4; D remains ambiguous. This CDR3 has 12 residues. V shed 6 bases and J shed 0 bases, with 2 bases lying between them. Germline loops: CDR1 SEHNR, CDR2 FQNEAQ (reference sequence).

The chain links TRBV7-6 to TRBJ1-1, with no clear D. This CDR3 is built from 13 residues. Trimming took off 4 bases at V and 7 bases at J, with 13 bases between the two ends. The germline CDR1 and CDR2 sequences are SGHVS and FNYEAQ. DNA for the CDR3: TGTGCCAGCAGCTCCGAGGGAAGAGGTGAAGCTTTCTTT. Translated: CASSSEGRGEAFF.

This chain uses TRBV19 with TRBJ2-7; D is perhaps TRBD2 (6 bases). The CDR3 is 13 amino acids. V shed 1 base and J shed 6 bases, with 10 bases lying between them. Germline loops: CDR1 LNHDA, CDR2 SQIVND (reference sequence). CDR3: CASSIGGGSEQYF. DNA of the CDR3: TGTGCCAGTAGTATAGGTGGGGGGTCCGAGCAGTACTTC. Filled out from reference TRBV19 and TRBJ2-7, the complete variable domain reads DGGITQSPKYLFRKEGQNVTLSCEQNLNHDAMYWYRQDPGQGLRLIYYSQIVNDFQKGDIAEGYSVSREKKESFPLTVTSAQKNPTAFYLCASSIGGGSEQYFGPGTRLTVT.

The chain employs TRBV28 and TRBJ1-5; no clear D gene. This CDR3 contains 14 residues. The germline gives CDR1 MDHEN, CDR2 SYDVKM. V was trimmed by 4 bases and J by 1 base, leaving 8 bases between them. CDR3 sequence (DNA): TGTGCCAGCAGTTCAGTTAGAAGCAATCAGCCCCAGCATTTT. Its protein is CASSSVRSNQPQHF.

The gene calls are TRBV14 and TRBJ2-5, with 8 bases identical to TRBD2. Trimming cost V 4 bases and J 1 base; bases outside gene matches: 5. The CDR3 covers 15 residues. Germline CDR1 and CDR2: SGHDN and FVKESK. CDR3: CASSPRLAPQETQYF. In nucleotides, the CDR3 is TGTGCCAGCAGCCCAAGACTAGCGCCCCAAGAGACCCAGTACTTC.

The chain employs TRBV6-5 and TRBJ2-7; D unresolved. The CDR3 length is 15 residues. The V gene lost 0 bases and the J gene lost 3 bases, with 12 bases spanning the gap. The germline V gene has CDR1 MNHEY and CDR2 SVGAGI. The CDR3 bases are TGTGCCAGCAGTTACTCCGACGGCGGAAACTACGAGCAGTACTTC. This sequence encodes CASSYSDGGNYEQYF.

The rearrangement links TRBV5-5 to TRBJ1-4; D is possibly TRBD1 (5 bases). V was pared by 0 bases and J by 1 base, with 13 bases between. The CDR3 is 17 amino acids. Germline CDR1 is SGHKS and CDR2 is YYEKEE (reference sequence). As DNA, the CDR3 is TGTGCCAGCAGCTTGGGAGGGACGGGAGGAACTAATGAAAAACTGTTTTTT. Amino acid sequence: CASSLGGTGGTNEKLFF.

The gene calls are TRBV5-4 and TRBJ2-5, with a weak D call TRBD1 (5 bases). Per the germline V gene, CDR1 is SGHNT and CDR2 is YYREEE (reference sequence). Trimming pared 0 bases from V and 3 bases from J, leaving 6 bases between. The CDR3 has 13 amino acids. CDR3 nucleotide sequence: TGTGCCAGCAGCTTGGTAGGGGAAGAGACCCAGTACTTC. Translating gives CASSLVGEETQYF.

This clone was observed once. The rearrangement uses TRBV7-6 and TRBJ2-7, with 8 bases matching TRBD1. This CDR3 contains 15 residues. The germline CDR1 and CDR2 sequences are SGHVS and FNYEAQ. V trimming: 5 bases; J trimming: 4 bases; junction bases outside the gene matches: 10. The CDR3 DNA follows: TGTGCCAGCAGCCCCCGGGGACAGGTACTGTACGAGCAGTACTTC. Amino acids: CASSPRGQVLYEQYF.

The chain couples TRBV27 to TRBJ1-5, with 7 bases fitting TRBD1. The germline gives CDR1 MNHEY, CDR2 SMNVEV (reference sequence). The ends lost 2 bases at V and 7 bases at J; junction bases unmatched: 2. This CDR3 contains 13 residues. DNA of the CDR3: TGTGCCAGCAGTTTACAGGGGGAACAGCCCCAGCATTTT. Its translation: CASSLQGEQPQHF.